The entry that follows covers one TCR beta chain sequence. Its specificity is unknown. The study pooled second doses at about 4 or about 12 weeks. This table comes from immunoSEQ multiplex PCR, and its TCRdb copy is limited to in-frame clones, with some not included. The profile covers around 120,000 clones, with approximately 94% appearing a single time and 4.5% to 6% taken by the ten largest. These data originate in a study of T cell responses to AZD1222 COVID-19 vaccine. Overall study findings and caveats: Only after the peak T cell response were repertoires sampled.

Sequenced here: peripheral blood, sampled 28 days after the second AZD1222 dose. The sequence was collected from an adult who received the AZD1222 COVID-19 vaccine.

This CDR3 is CASSISRGLSTDTQYF. CDR3 DNA: TGTGCCAGCAGCATATCCAGGGGGTTAAGCACAGATACGCAGTATTTT. The V call is TRBV7-6, the J call TRBJ2-3; TRBD1 matches 7 bases. The V segment lost 5 bases and the J segment 0 bases; nucleotides outside the gene matches: 8. The CDR3 spans 16 residues. CDR1 and CDR2 (germline): SGHVS, FNYEAQ.